This paragraph covers one T cell receptor (beta chain) sequence. This sample was included in a study of control samples from healthy donors and cancer patients. Clones were read by immunoSEQ multiplex PCR, and TCRdb kept only the in-frame ones, dropping some. The table has some 100,000 clones, just over 90% seen once; the top ten hold roughly 4.5%. The CDR3 runs 14 residues. J gave up 4 bases and V 7 bases, and 6 bases lay outside the gene matches. Germline loops: CDR1 KGHSY, CDR2 FQNENV. The material sequenced was blood. The rearrangement uses TRBV16 and TRBJ2-3; 9 nucleotides align to TRBD1. The source of this sequence is a human donor in good health. The donor label of this sample is uncertain. The CDR3 bases are TGTGCCAGCACACGACAGGGGGGAGCAGATACGCAGTATTTT. Residues: CASTRQGGADTQYF. Together with reference TRBV16 and TRBJ2-3, the CDR3 gives the full variable domain: GEEVAQTPKHLVRGEGQKAKLYCAPIKGHSYVFWYQQVLKNEFKFLISFQNENVFDETGMPKERFSAKCLPNSPCSLEIQATKLEDSAVYFCASTRQGGADTQYFGPGTRLTVL.